These 17 T cell receptor beta chains were sequenced from one sample in a study of blood T cell repertoires in COVID-19. Profiling relied on immunoSEQ multiplex PCR, and the TCRdb table lists in-frame clones only, not all of them. This sample carries 200,000 to 300,000 clones, around nine tenths of them seen once, and the ten largest clones take over 7.5%. Input material: peripheral blood. All receptors derive from a man in his forties who had recovered from COVID-19.

The chain is built from TRBV5-1 and TRBJ2-3; D is perhaps TRBD2 (6 bases). The V and J ends lost 4 bases and 3 bases respectively, with 12 bases between them. Germline CDR1 is SGHRS and CDR2 is YFSETQ. The CDR3 is made up of 14 amino acids. The CDR3 nucleotides are TGCGCCAGCAGCCCCGGAGGGGTTACAGATACGCAGTATTTT. Encoded protein: CASSPGGVTDTQYF.

The chain joins TRBV19 to TRBJ2-1; 13 positions agree with TRBD2. CDR1 and CDR2 (germline): LNHDA, SQIVND (reference sequence). The CDR3 runs 17 residues. The V gene end was trimmed by 3 bases and the J gene end by 4 bases; junction bases not matched to a gene: 6. CDR3 nucleotide sequence: TGTGCCAGTAGTATGAGGGGACTAGCGGGAATATACAATGAGCAGTTCTTC. Protein sequence: CASSMRGLAGIYNEQFF.

The chain recombines TRBV9 with TRBJ2-7, with 9 bases fitting TRBD2. The length of the CDR3 is 18 residues. Germline loops: CDR1 SGDLS, CDR2 YYNGEE. The trim removed 4 bases at V and 3 bases at J, leaving 17 bases unmatched. The CDR3 nucleotides read TGTGCCAGCAGCCGTACAGCGGGGGGACCCCGTCTGAGCTACGAGCAGTACTTC. Translating it yields CASSRTAGGPRLSYEQYF.

Only one count was recorded for this clone. The chain has TRBV18 and TRBJ2-6; D unclear. CDR1 and CDR2 (germline): KGHSH, LQKENI. The CDR3 runs 16 residues. V gave up 2 bases and J gave up 2 bases, with 10 bases separating them. The CDR3 bases are TGTGCCAGCTCACCAAATTGGGCAGCTGGGGCCAACGTCCTGACTTTC. Its protein product is CASSPNWAAGANVLTF.

This chain links TRBV5-4 with TRBJ1-2, with TRBD1 identical over 10 bases. The trim removed 0 bases at V and 2 bases at J, leaving 4 bases unmatched. CDR1 and CDR2 from the germline V gene are SGHNT and YYREEE (reference sequence). The CDR3 runs 16 residues. The CDR3 nucleotides are TGTGCCAGCAGCTTGGACTTGGGACAGGGGAACTATGGCTACACCTTC. It is translated as CASSLDLGQGNYGYTF.

Written as DNA, the CDR3 is TGTGCCAGCAGTTACTCAGATGGTGCAGTTACTGAGCAGTTCTTC. Protein sequence: CASSYSDGAVTEQFF. This chain links TRBV6-6 with TRBJ2-1; no firm D call. V dropped 0 bases and J dropped 9 bases, with 15 bases sitting between them. Germline CDR1 MNHNY, CDR2 SVGAGI (reference sequence). This CDR3 has 15 amino acids.

This clone was detected a few times. This rearrangement joins TRBV9 to TRBJ2-1; D might be TRBD1 (5 bases). Germline loops: CDR1 SGDLS, CDR2 YYNGEE. The CDR3 is 15 residues long. V was cut by 3 bases and J by 0 bases, with 10 bases left in between. The CDR3 here is CASSALQVSYNEQFF. The CDR3 nucleotides are TGTGCCAGCAGCGCCTTACAGGTCTCCTACAATGAGCAGTTCTTC. The whole variable domain, remainder taken from reference TRBV9 and TRBJ2-1, is DSGVTQTPKHLITATGQRVTLRCSPRSGDLSVYWYQQSLDQGLQFLIQYYNGEERAKGNILERFSAQQFPDLHSELNLSSLELGDSALYFCASSALQVSYNEQFFGPGTRLTVL.

This sequence joins TRBV6-4 and TRBJ1-1, with 7 bases identical to TRBD1. The V and J ends lost 6 bases and 1 base, in that order; junction bases with no gene match: 2. The CDR3 covers 13 residues. CDR1 and CDR2 from the germline V gene are MRHNA and SNTAGT. This chain's CDR3 is CASRQGTNTEAFF. The CDR3 bases are TGTGCCAGCAGACAGGGGACGAACACTGAAGCTTTCTTT.

The chain joins TRBV3-1 (or the pseudogene TRBV3-2) to TRBJ2-3; D is unclear. CDR1 is LGHDT and CDR2 is YNNKEL in the germline V gene (reference sequence). The CDR3 loop spans 19 amino acids. V gave up 1 base and J gave up 0 bases, with 20 bases separating them. The CDR3 region is CASSQGPRTLDPSTDTQYF. The CDR3, as DNA: TGTGCCAGCAGCCAAGGTCCCCGAACTCTAGACCCTAGCACAGATACGCAGTATTTT.

The genes are TRBV7-2 and TRBJ2-3; no clear D. Deletions cut 11 bases from V and 1 base from J, with 13 bases between. The V gene's germline CDR1 is SGHTA and CDR2 FQGNSA. CDR3 length: 13 residues. CDR3 nucleotides: TGTGCCTCCCGATGGAGCGGCACAGATACGCAGTATTTT. It specifies CASRWSGTDTQYF.

This chain links TRBV12-3 or TRBV12-4 with TRBJ1-6; D is uncertain. CDR3 length: 13 residues. V gave up 3 bases and J gave up 9 bases, with 9 bases separating them. CDR3 loop: CASSLRAASPLHF. In DNA form, the CDR3 reads TGTGCCAGCAGTTTGAGGGCGGCTTCACCCCTCCACTTT.

V and J are TRBV9 and TRBJ2-3, with 10 positions matching TRBD1. The J segment lost 4 bases and the V segment lost 3 bases, leaving 8 bases of the junction unmatched. The CDR3 is made up of 16 amino acids. Germline V lookup: CDR1 SGDLS, CDR2 YYNGEE. CDR3 nucleotide sequence: TGTGCCAGCAGCGCCCGACAGGGGGCATTGGCAGATACGCAGTATTTT. Protein product: CASSARQGALADTQYF.

The V call is TRBV5-1, the J call TRBJ2-1; 9 bases agree with TRBD1. Germline CDR1 reads SGHRS; CDR2 reads YFSETQ. The CDR3 length is 12 residues. V lost 5 bases and J lost 7; bases outside the gene matches: 1. The CDR3 here is CASRGQGNEQFF. CDR3 sequence (DNA): TGCGCCAGCAGGGGACAGGGAAATGAGCAGTTCTTC.

The V call is TRBV9, the J call TRBJ2-3; 12 bases map to TRBD2. Trimming at V came to 0 bases and at J to 7 bases, leaving 3 bases not matched to a gene. The CDR3 is made up of 15 amino acids. Germline V lookup: CDR1 SGDLS, CDR2 YYNGEE. The CDR3 DNA reads TGTGCCAGCAGCGTAGACGGACTAGCGGGATATACGCAGTATTTT. Protein sequence: CASSVDGLAGYTQYF.

This sequence joins TRBV5-6 and TRBJ2-7, with a tentative D call TRBD2 (6 bases). V was trimmed by 2 bases and J by 3 bases, leaving 6 bases between them. Germline V CDR1 and CDR2: SGHDT, YYEEEE. The CDR3 is 12 residues long. CDR3 protein: CASSFSGYEQYF. CDR3 nucleotide sequence: TGTGCCAGCAGCTTTAGCGGCTACGAGCAGTACTTC.

The chain employs TRBV27 and TRBJ2-3; no reliable D call. Germline V gives CDR1 MNHEY, CDR2 SMNVEV (reference sequence). With 6 bases removed from V and 10 bases from J, the gap between germline ends came to 23 bases. The CDR3 length is 15 residues. The chain's CDR3 is CASSPLPRASPPQYF. CDR3 DNA sequence: TGTGCCAGCAGCCCGCTACCTCGCGCGTCCCCCCCGCAGTATTTT.

This chain links TRBV6-2 or TRBV6-3 with TRBJ1-6, with 8 bases aligning to TRBD1. Germline assignment: CDR1 MNHEY and CDR2 SVGEGT. The CDR3 has 18 amino acids. V shed 6 bases and J 0 bases; nucleotides not matched to a gene: 10. The CDR3 DNA sequence: TGTGCCAGCAGCTCCCCACGACAGGGGAGCTCCTATAATTCACCCCTCCACTTT. It encodes CASSSPRQGSSYNSPLHF.